This TCR beta chain was obtained from a study of cytomegalovirus exposure and HLA in healthy donors. Study-level results: Rarity marked most TCR sequences, yet some public TCRs occurred in many donors.

Every donor was a healthy person donating bone marrow. This CDR3 spans 15 amino acids. Trimming stripped 0 bases from V and 3 bases from J, with 11 bases between. Germline CDR1 and CDR2: LGHNA and YSLEER. About this clone: Its antigen is not known.

The primer mix had 60 Vbeta and 13 Jbeta primers. Measured with immunoSEQ multiplex PCR; TCRdb has only the in-frame clones, and not every one. The sample shows 150,000 to 200,000 clones, about 80% of them seen only once. The chain carries TRBV4-3 and TRBJ1-1; tentatively, D is TRBD1 (5 bases). Sequencing was carried out using PBMCs. The clonotype was recovered from a woman aged 45-60 years in good health and CMV-seronegative. CDR3 loop: CASSQDTTGDTEAFF. The CDR3 nucleotides are TGCGCCAGCAGCCAAGACACAACGGGGGACACTGAAGCTTTCTTT.